This T cell receptor beta chain is drawn from a study of T cells in Graves' hyperthyroidism and ophthalmopathy. V lost 0 bases and J 3 bases, leaving 9 bases between the germline ends. The V gene's germline CDR1 is MNHEY and CDR2 SMNVEV (reference sequence). The CDR3 totals 14 residues. Amplified regions were TCR beta CDR3 sequences from RNA transcripts. An initial round of RT-PCR targeting the TCR CDR3 relied on the HTBI primer set. TCRdb analysed the multiplex PCR reads with MiXCR anew, one entry per CDR3 protein. The sample yields approximately 610,000 distinct CDR3 sequences, about 15% seen once. The diagnostic basis comprised clinical symptoms, serum thyroxine and TRAb, thyroid ultrasound and orbital computed tomography.

This chain links TRBV27 with TRBJ2-7, with no clear D. The sequencing input was blood. This clonotype was sampled from a woman aged 40 to 50 with Graves' ophthalmopathy. DNA for the CDR3: TGTGCCAGCAGTTTATCGGGTTACCTCTACGAGCAGTACTTC. Its protein product is CASSLSGYLYEQYF.